This TCR beta chain derives from a study of control samples from healthy donors and cancer patients. Points on this clone: This sample also contains other DNA sequences that code for the same CDR3.

Germline values: CDR1 SGHRS, CDR2 YFSETQ. The trim removed 0 bases at V and 2 bases at J, leaving 3 bases unmatched. The CDR3 is 16 residues long. Method: immunoSEQ multiplex PCR; TCRdb's copy keeps in-frame clones and lacks some. The repertoire holds about 150,000 clones, with under 95% as singletons. This chain links TRBV5-1 with TRBJ2-7; 12 positions agree with TRBD2. This clonotype was obtained from a woman between 18 and 30 years old in good health. Material: blood. DNA for the CDR3: TGCGCCAGCAGCTTGGTTCTAGCGGGAGGGCCCTACGAGCAGTACTTC. Its translation is CASSLVLAGGPYEQYF.